Listed below are T cell receptor beta chains from one sample, sequenced in a study of a mutant IDH1 vaccine in newly diagnosed glioma. Sequenced by immunoSEQ multiplex PCR; TCRdb stores in-frame clones only, minus some. The sample has about 88,000 clones; more than 65% are singletons. The sequencing used PBMCs, collected from a glioma patient treated with radiotherapy, temozolomide or both. These receptors all stem from a man aged 35-49 years with glioma. Some clones in this sample may be carry-over from other donors' samples. Both conserved end residues are part of each CDR3. The order of the fields is clone size, D gene, J gene, V gene, CDR3 protein, CDR3 DNA. D genes are given only for firm matches. Size tells how often a clone was seen (once, few, many) or the class of an expanded clone, and some rows leave it out.

clone_size: NA
d_call: TRBD1
j_call: TRBJ1-5
v_call: TRBV6-6
cdr3_aa: CASRADRSPVMPQHF
cdr3_nt: TGTGCCAGCAGGGCGGACAGGAGCCCCGTGATGCCCCAGCATTTT

clone_size: few
d_call: NA
j_call: TRBJ1-5
v_call: TRBV5-6
cdr3_aa: CASSLAMGATNQPQHF
cdr3_nt: TGTGCCAGCAGCTTGGCGATGGGGGCTACCAATCAGCCCCAGCATTTT

clone_size: NA
d_call: NA
j_call: TRBJ2-3
v_call: TRBV5-1
cdr3_aa: CASSVFETTVPDTQYF
cdr3_nt: TGCGCCAGCAGCGTCTTCGAGACAACGGTACCAGATACGCAGTATTTT

clone_size: NA
d_call: NA
j_call: TRBJ1-4
v_call: TRBV5-1
cdr3_aa: CASSLVAGIANEKLFF
cdr3_nt: TGCGCCAGCAGCTTGGTAGCGGGGATAGCTAATGAAAAACTGTTTTTT

clone_size: NA
d_call: NA
j_call: TRBJ1-1
v_call: TRBV6-5
cdr3_aa: CASILDATANTEAFF
cdr3_nt: TGTGCCAGCATCTTGGACGCGACCGCGAACACTGAAGCTTTCTTT

clone_size: NA
d_call: TRBD2
j_call: TRBJ2-3
v_call: TRBV7-9
cdr3_aa: CASSSGTSYTQYF
cdr3_nt: TGTGCCAGCAGCTCCGGGACTAGCTATACGCAGTATTTT

clone_size: few
d_call: TRBD2
j_call: TRBJ2-3
v_call: TRBV29-1
cdr3_aa: CSVEGTSGGRDTQYF
cdr3_nt: TGCAGCGTTGAAGGGACTAGCGGGGGGAGAGATACGCAGTATTTT

clone_size: NA
d_call: TRBD2
j_call: TRBJ2-3
v_call: TRBV5-4
cdr3_aa: CASRFSGGTTDTQYF
cdr3_nt: TGTGCCAGCAGATTTAGCGGGGGGACCACAGATACGCAGTATTTT

clone_size: NA
d_call: TRBD2
j_call: TRBJ2-4
v_call: TRBV29-1
cdr3_aa: CPGGEPSKNIQYF
cdr3_nt: TGCCCCGGGGGGGAGCCCTCCAAAAACATTCAGTACTTC

clone_size: once
d_call: TRBD1
j_call: TRBJ1-5
v_call: TRBV19
cdr3_aa: CASSPSGQGGQPQHF
cdr3_nt: TGTGCCAGTAGTCCCTCTGGACAGGGAGGGCAGCCCCAGCATTTT

clone_size: NA
d_call: NA
j_call: TRBJ1-2
v_call: TRBV14
cdr3_aa: CASSQDLQGAGGYTF
cdr3_nt: TGTGCCAGCAGCCAAGATCTTCAGGGCGCAGGTGGCTACACCTTC

clone_size: NA
d_call: NA
j_call: TRBJ1-2
v_call: TRBV28
cdr3_aa: CASSFKPPAGGYTF
cdr3_nt: TGTGCCAGCAGTTTCAAACCCCCCGCGGGGGGCTACACCTTC

clone_size: NA
d_call: NA
j_call: TRBJ2-6
v_call: TRBV18
cdr3_aa: CASSHPRGPGANVLTF
cdr3_nt: TGTGCCAGCTCACACCCCCGGGGACCTGGGGCCAACGTCCTGACTTTC

clone_size: NA
d_call: TRBD2
j_call: TRBJ2-2
v_call: TRBV30
cdr3_aa: CAWEPGGALGGELFF
cdr3_nt: TGTGCCTGGGAACCGGGGGGGGCCCTGGGCGGGGAGCTGTTTTTT

clone_size: NA
d_call: NA
j_call: TRBJ1-1
v_call: TRBV2
cdr3_aa: CASSDRVGTEAFF
cdr3_nt: TGTGCCAGCAGTGACAGGGTGGGCACTGAAGCTTTCTTT

clone_size: NA
d_call: NA
j_call: TRBJ1-5
v_call: TRBV19
cdr3_aa: CASSAGPSSNQPQHF
cdr3_nt: TGTGCCAGTAGTGCGGGACCAAGTAGCAATCAGCCCCAGCATTTT

clone_size: NA
d_call: NA
j_call: TRBJ1-5
v_call: TRBV6-1
cdr3_aa: CASKTEFMQPQHF
cdr3_nt: TGTGCCAGCAAAACAGAGTTTATGCAGCCCCAGCATTTT

clone_size: once
d_call: TRBD1
j_call: TRBJ1-2
v_call: TRBV6-6
cdr3_aa: CASSYGQGGYGYTF
cdr3_nt: TGTGCCAGCAGTTACGGGCAGGGGGGCTATGGCTACACCTTC

clone_size: NA
d_call: NA
j_call: TRBJ2-7
v_call: TRBV5-6
cdr3_aa: CASSGGTYEQYF
cdr3_nt: TGTGCCAGCAGCGGAGGCACCTACGAGCAGTACTTC

clone_size: NA
d_call: NA
j_call: TRBJ2-2
v_call: TRBV6-1
cdr3_aa: CASSEIGPGELFF
cdr3_nt: TGTGCCAGCAGTGAAATCGGCCCCGGGGAGCTGTTTTTT

clone_size: NA
d_call: NA
j_call: TRBJ1-3
v_call: TRBV6-6
cdr3_aa: CASDGTSSGNTIYF
cdr3_nt: TGTGCCAGCGACGGGACGAGCTCTGGAAACACCATATATTTT

clone_size: few
d_call: TRBD1
j_call: TRBJ1-6
v_call: TRBV18
cdr3_aa: CASSDRADNSPLHF
cdr3_nt: TGTGCCAGCTCCGACAGGGCGGATAATTCACCCCTCCACTTT

clone_size: NA
d_call: TRBD1
j_call: TRBJ2-1
v_call: TRBV4-2
cdr3_aa: CASSPDRVNEQFF
cdr3_nt: TGTGCCAGCAGCCCGGACAGGGTCAATGAGCAGTTCTTC

clone_size: NA
d_call: TRBD1
j_call: TRBJ1-2
v_call: TRBV5-4
cdr3_aa: CASSSPQGHYGYTF
cdr3_nt: TGTGCCAGCAGCTCTCCACAGGGGCACTATGGCTACACCTTC

clone_size: NA
d_call: TRBD1
j_call: TRBJ1-4
v_call: TRBV29-1
cdr3_aa: CSGGTGREKLFF
cdr3_nt: TGCAGCGGAGGGACAGGGCGTGAAAAACTGTTTTTT

clone_size: NA
d_call: NA
j_call: TRBJ1-5
v_call: TRBV2
cdr3_aa: CASSDPASNQPQHF
cdr3_nt: TGTGCCAGCAGTGATCCAGCTAGCAATCAGCCCCAGCATTTT

clone_size: NA
d_call: NA
j_call: TRBJ2-3
v_call: TRBV4-2
cdr3_aa: CASSLQAAADTSTDTQYF
cdr3_nt: TGTGCCAGCAGCCTCCAAGCCGCGGCTGATACTAGCACAGATACGCAGTATTTT

clone_size: many
d_call: TRBD1
j_call: TRBJ1-1
v_call: TRBV6-5
cdr3_aa: CASSGQGAGHTEAFF
cdr3_nt: TGTGCCAGCAGCGGTCAGGGGGCCGGTCACACTGAAGCTTTCTTT

clone_size: NA
d_call: TRBD1
j_call: TRBJ1-2
v_call: TRBV4-1
cdr3_aa: CASSVGGTGGVPGYTF
cdr3_nt: TGCGCCAGCAGTGTCGGGGGAACAGGGGGCGTTCCTGGCTACACCTTC

clone_size: few
d_call: NA
j_call: TRBJ2-1
v_call: TRBV19
cdr3_aa: CASSVSSAVSYNEQFF
cdr3_nt: TGTGCCAGTAGTGTCAGTTCGGCGGTCTCCTACAATGAGCAGTTCTTC

clone_size: NA
d_call: NA
j_call: TRBJ2-7
v_call: TRBV30
cdr3_aa: CAWNHGAGPVDEQYF
cdr3_nt: TGTGCCTGGAACCATGGGGCAGGGCCGGTCGACGAGCAGTACTTC

clone_size: NA
d_call: NA
j_call: TRBJ1-2
v_call: TRBV4-2
cdr3_aa: CASSGPPGAGGYTF
cdr3_nt: TGTGCCAGCAGCGGCCCCCCGGGGGCGGGGGGCTACACCTTC

clone_size: NA
d_call: TRBD1
j_call: TRBJ1-6
v_call: TRBV6-5
cdr3_aa: CASTSQTGDNSPLHF
cdr3_nt: TGTGCCAGCACCTCCCAGACAGGGGATAATTCACCCCTCCACTTT

clone_size: few
d_call: NA
j_call: TRBJ1-6
v_call: TRBV7-9
cdr3_aa: CASSLAVGAGSPLHF
cdr3_nt: TGTGCCAGCAGCTTAGCCGTAGGGGCGGGCTCACCCCTCCACTTT

clone_size: NA
d_call: NA
j_call: TRBJ1-1
v_call: TRBV5-1
cdr3_aa: CASSSASDGNRNTEAFF
cdr3_nt: TGCGCCAGCAGCTCAGCTTCGGACGGGAACCGTAACACTGAAGCTTTCTTT

clone_size: NA
d_call: NA
j_call: TRBJ2-6
v_call: TRBV28
cdr3_aa: CASTPLRGSGANVLTF
cdr3_nt: TGTGCCAGCACTCCCCTCAGGGGCTCTGGGGCCAACGTCCTGACTTTC

clone_size: NA
d_call: NA
j_call: TRBJ1-1
v_call: TRBV6-6
cdr3_aa: CASSPPGRTEAFF
cdr3_nt: TGTGCCAGCAGTCCGCCAGGGAGGACTGAAGCTTTCTTT

clone_size: NA
d_call: TRBD1
j_call: TRBJ2-5
v_call: TRBV19
cdr3_aa: CASSTRGQETQYF
cdr3_nt: TGTGCCAGTAGTACCAGGGGGCAAGAGACCCAGTACTTC

clone_size: once
d_call: NA
j_call: TRBJ1-1
v_call: TRBV5-4
cdr3_aa: CASSLQGYTEAFF
cdr3_nt: TGTGCCAGCAGCTTACAGGGATACACTGAAGCTTTCTTT

clone_size: NA
d_call: NA
j_call: TRBJ1-1
v_call: TRBV14
cdr3_aa: CASSQDPGIIQEAFF
cdr3_nt: TGTGCCAGCAGCCAAGATCCCGGGATCATCCAGGAAGCTTTCTTT

clone_size: NA
d_call: NA
j_call: TRBJ2-5
v_call: TRBV14
cdr3_aa: CASSQVRGYQETQYF
cdr3_nt: TGTGCCAGCAGCCAAGTTCGGGGGTACCAAGAGACCCAGTACTTC

clone_size: NA
d_call: TRBD1
j_call: TRBJ2-7
v_call: TRBV25-1
cdr3_aa: CASSESDRTGSYEQYF
cdr3_nt: TGTGCCAGCAGTGAATCTGATAGGACAGGGAGCTACGAGCAGTACTTC

clone_size: NA
d_call: TRBD2
j_call: TRBJ2-7
v_call: TRBV4-1
cdr3_aa: CASSQATSGDEQYF
cdr3_nt: TGCGCCAGCAGCCAGGCGACTAGCGGCGACGAGCAGTACTTC

clone_size: NA
d_call: NA
j_call: TRBJ2-7
v_call: TRBV30
cdr3_aa: CAWGTHGDYEQYF
cdr3_nt: TGTGCCTGGGGGACCCATGGAGACTACGAGCAGTACTTC

clone_size: NA
d_call: TRBD2
j_call: TRBJ2-5
v_call: TRBV9
cdr3_aa: CASSLAGGLQETQYF
cdr3_nt: TGTGCCAGCAGCCTAGCGGGGGGCCTCCAAGAGACCCAGTACTTC

clone_size: NA
d_call: TRBD1
j_call: TRBJ2-7
v_call: TRBV13
cdr3_aa: CASLGQGTYEQYF
cdr3_nt: TGTGCCAGCTTGGGACAGGGAACCTACGAGCAGTACTTC

clone_size: NA
d_call: NA
j_call: TRBJ2-2
v_call: TRBV18
cdr3_aa: CASSPVNTGELFF
cdr3_nt: TGTGCCAGCTCACCGGTGAACACCGGGGAGCTGTTTTTT

clone_size: NA
d_call: NA
j_call: TRBJ1-1
v_call: TRBV2
cdr3_aa: CASTMDSITEAFF
cdr3_nt: TGTGCCAGCACTATGGACAGCATCACTGAAGCTTTCTTT

clone_size: NA
d_call: NA
j_call: TRBJ1-3
v_call: TRBV9
cdr3_aa: CASSGGASGNTIYF
cdr3_nt: TGTGCCAGCAGTGGGGGTGCATCTGGAAACACCATATATTTT

clone_size: NA
d_call: NA
j_call: TRBJ1-1
v_call: TRBV5-1
cdr3_aa: CASSLQGWNTEAFF
cdr3_nt: TGCGCCAGCAGCTTGCAGGGGTGGAACACTGAAGCTTTCTTT

clone_size: NA
d_call: NA
j_call: TRBJ2-7
v_call: TRBV7-2
cdr3_aa: CASSDRGGVYEQYF
cdr3_nt: TGTGCCAGCAGCGACCGCGGCGGCGTTTACGAGCAGTACTTC

clone_size: NA
d_call: TRBD1
j_call: TRBJ2-5
v_call: TRBV14
cdr3_aa: CASSPGTGGAQETQYF
cdr3_nt: TGTGCCAGCAGCCCGGGGACAGGGGGGGCCCAAGAGACCCAGTACTTC

clone_size: few
d_call: NA
j_call: TRBJ2-7
v_call: TRBV7-8
cdr3_aa: CASSSLGEYEQYF
cdr3_nt: TGTGCCAGCAGCTCTCTGGGGGAGTACGAGCAGTACTTC

clone_size: NA
d_call: TRBD1
j_call: TRBJ1-2
v_call: TRBV30
cdr3_aa: CAWGYTGQGDFNYGYTF
cdr3_nt: TGTGCCTGGGGTTACACGGGACAGGGTGATTTTAACTATGGCTACACCTTC

clone_size: NA
d_call: NA
j_call: TRBJ1-4
v_call: TRBV4-1
cdr3_aa: CASSQGWGAGNEKLFF
cdr3_nt: TGCGCCAGCAGCCAAGGGTGGGGAGCGGGAAACGAAAAACTGTTTTTT